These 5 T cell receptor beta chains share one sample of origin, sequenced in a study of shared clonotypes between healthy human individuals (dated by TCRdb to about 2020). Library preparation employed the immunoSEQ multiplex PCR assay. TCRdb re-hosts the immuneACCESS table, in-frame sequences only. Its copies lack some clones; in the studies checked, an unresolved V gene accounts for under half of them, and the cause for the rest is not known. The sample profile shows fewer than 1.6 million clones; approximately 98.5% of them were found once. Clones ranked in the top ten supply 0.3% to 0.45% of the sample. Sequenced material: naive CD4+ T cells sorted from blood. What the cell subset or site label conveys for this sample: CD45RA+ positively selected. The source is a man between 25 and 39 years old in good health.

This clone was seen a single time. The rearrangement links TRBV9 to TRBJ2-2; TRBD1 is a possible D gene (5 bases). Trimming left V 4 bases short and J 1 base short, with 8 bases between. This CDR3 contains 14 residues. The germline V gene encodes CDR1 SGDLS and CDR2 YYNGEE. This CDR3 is CASSFTGNTGELFF. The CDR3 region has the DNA TGTGCCAGCAGCTTTACAGGGAACACCGGGGAGCTGTTTTTT.

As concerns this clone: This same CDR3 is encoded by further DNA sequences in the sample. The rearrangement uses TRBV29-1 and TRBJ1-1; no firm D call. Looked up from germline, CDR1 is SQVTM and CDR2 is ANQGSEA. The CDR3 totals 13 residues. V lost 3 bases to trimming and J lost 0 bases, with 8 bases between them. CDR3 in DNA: TGCAGCGTTGAGCACAGACTGAACACTGAAGCTTTCTTT. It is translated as CSVEHRLNTEAFF. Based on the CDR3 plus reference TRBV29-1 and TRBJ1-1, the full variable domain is SAVISQKPSRDICQRGTSLTIQCQVDSQVTMMFWYRQQPGQSLTLIATANQGSEATYESGFVIDKFPISRPNLTFSTLTVSNMSPEDSSIYLCSVEHRLNTEAFFGQGTRLTVV.

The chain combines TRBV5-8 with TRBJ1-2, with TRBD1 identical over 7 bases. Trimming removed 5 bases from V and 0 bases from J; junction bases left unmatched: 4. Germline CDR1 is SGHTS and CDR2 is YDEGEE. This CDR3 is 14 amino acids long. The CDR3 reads CASSRQGANYGYTF. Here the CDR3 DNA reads TGTGCCAGCAGTCGACAGGGTGCTAACTATGGCTACACCTTC.

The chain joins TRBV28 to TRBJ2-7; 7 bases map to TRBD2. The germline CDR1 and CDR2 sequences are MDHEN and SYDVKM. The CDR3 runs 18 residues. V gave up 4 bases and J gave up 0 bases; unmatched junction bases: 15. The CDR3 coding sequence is TGTGCCAGCAGTTCCCCTCCACTGGGACTAAAGGACTCCTACGAGCAGTACTTC. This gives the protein CASSSPPLGLKDSYEQYF.

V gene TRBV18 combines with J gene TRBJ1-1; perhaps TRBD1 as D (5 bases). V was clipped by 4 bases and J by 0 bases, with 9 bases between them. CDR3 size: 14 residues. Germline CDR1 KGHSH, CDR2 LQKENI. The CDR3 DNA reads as TGTGCCAGCTCACAGGGGACGCTGAACACTGAAGCTTTCTTT. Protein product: CASSQGTLNTEAFF.